These 10 T cell receptor beta chains share one sample of origin, sequenced in a study of T cell responses to AZD1222 COVID-19 vaccine. The repertoire was sequenced with immunoSEQ multiplex PCR; TCRdb's copy has only in-frame clones and lacks some. The table includes fewer than 200,000 clones, approximately 92% detected once. The sequences come from peripheral blood, collected on day 0 of AZD1222 vaccination. The source of these receptors is an adult in good health.

The V call is TRBV30, the J call TRBJ1-1; D unresolved. CDR1 is GTSNPN, CDR2 SVGIG, per germline (reference sequence). The V end lost 3 bases, the J end lost 2 bases, and 13 bases lay between the germline ends. This CDR3 is built from 14 residues. The CDR3 is CAWRRININTEAFF. In DNA form, the CDR3 reads TGTGCCTGGAGACGGATCAACATTAACACTGAAGCTTTCTTT.

The chain is built from TRBV7-5 and TRBJ1-6; the table's D call TRBD1 went unverified against the DNA. TRBV7-5 is shown as a pseudogene. The CDR3 extends over 15 amino acids. CDR3 DNA: TGTGCCAGAAGGGAGGGGGCAGGGTACTGTTCACCCCTCCACTTT. It specifies CARREGAGYCSPLHF.

The chain carries TRBV3-1 (or the pseudogene TRBV3-2) and TRBJ2-5, with 10 positions matching TRBD1. Germline CDR1 and CDR2: LGHDT and YNNKEL (reference sequence). The CDR3 consists of 16 residues. The trim removed 2 bases at V and 5 bases at J, leaving 8 bases unmatched. CDR3 nucleotides: TGTGCCAGCAGCCAACTCCAGACAGGGGGCACGGAGACCCAGTACTTC. This sequence encodes CASSQLQTGGTETQYF.

This chain connects TRBV7-3 to TRBJ2-3; maybe TRBD1 (5 bases). From germline, CDR1 is SGHTA and CDR2 FQGTGA. Trimming pared 2 bases from V and 3 bases from J, leaving 9 bases between. The CDR3 runs to 14 residues. This CDR3 reads CASSLFDRTDTQYF. In DNA form, the CDR3 reads TGTGCCAGCAGCTTATTCGACAGAACAGATACGCAGTATTTT.

This clone appeared a few times. The chain joins TRBV4-1 to TRBJ1-2; D gene unclear. This CDR3 comprises 14 residues. Germline V gene sequence: CDR1 MGHRA, CDR2 YSYEKL. Trimming pared 1 base from V and 1 base from J, leaving 7 bases between. The CDR3, as DNA: TGCGCCAGCAGCCAAGTTGGGGTTAACTATGGCTACACCTTC. Protein product: CASSQVGVNYGYTF.

This sequence joins TRBV5-4 and TRBJ1-2; 11 nucleotides agree with TRBD1. Per the germline V gene, CDR1 is SGHNT and CDR2 is YYREEE (reference sequence). With V trimmed by 3 bases and J by 5 bases, 6 bases remained unmatched. This CDR3 has 15 residues. The CDR3 DNA sequence: TGTGCCAGCAGCTCCCGGGACAGGGGGGATTATGGCTACACCTTC. As protein: CASSSRDRGDYGYTF.

CDR3 nucleotides: TGTGCCAGCAGCTCTCAGGGGCAGGGGGCGAACACTGAAGCTTTCTTT. Residues: CASSSQGQGANTEAFF. V is TRBV7-9 and J is TRBJ1-1; 8 bases line up with TRBD1. The CDR3 runs to 16 residues. V was pared by 4 bases and J by 1 base, with 8 bases of the junction left unmatched. The germline gives CDR1 SEHNR, CDR2 FQNEAQ (reference sequence).

The chain is built from TRBV6-2 or TRBV6-3 and TRBJ1-2, with D hard to call. Looked up from germline, CDR1 is MNHEY and CDR2 is SVGEGT. Trimming pared 7 bases from V and 4 bases from J, leaving 7 bases between. The CDR3 length is 11 residues. CDR3 protein: CASTPGYGYTF. CDR3 DNA: TGTGCCAGCACCCCAGGCTATGGCTACACCTTC.

V usage is TRBV28 and J usage is TRBJ2-3, with 8 bases fitting TRBD2. V lost 6 bases, J lost 4 bases, and 9 bases stayed unmatched. The CDR3 loop spans 15 amino acids. The V gene's germline CDR1 is MDHEN and CDR2 SYDVKM. CDR3: CASSWTSRSSDTQYF. The CDR3 region has the DNA TGTGCCAGCAGCTGGACTAGCCGTAGCTCAGATACGCAGTATTTT.

The chain couples TRBV19 to TRBJ1-1; a weak D match, TRBD1 (6 bases). Trimming shortened V by 7 bases and J by 4 bases, and 16 bases separated the two germline ends. The CDR3 loop spans 14 amino acids. CDR1 is LNHDA and CDR2 is SQIVND in the germline V gene (reference sequence). CDR3 sequence (DNA): TGTGCCAGTACCTGGGGGCAGGGTCGCACTGAAGCTTTCTTT. This codes for CASTWGQGRTEAFF.